This is a list of T cell receptor beta chains from one sample in a study of T cells after yellow fever vaccination. MiXCR, run by TCRdb on the 5' RACE reads, gives a single entry per CDR3 protein. Among roughly 94,000 distinct CDR3 sequences listed, roughly 8.2% were seen once. The material sequenced was CD8+ T cells not binding an NS4B(214-222) dextramer, sorted from PBMCs, taken roughly 14 days after the first yellow fever vaccination. The receptors come from a man between 18 and 35 years old who received the YFV17D yellow fever vaccine. The CDR3 runs from the conserved cysteine through the conserved F or W. D genes are given only for firm matches. Some rows have no size entry. The others give once, few or many, or a class for an expanded clone.

TRBJ1-2,TRBV12-3/TRBV12-4,11,-,many,TGTGCCAGCAGTTCCGGGAGAGGCTACACCTTC,CASSSGRGYTF
TRBJ2-2,TRBV10-3,15,TRBD1,many,TGTGCCATCAGTGAGCCGGACAGGGCCCCCGGGGAGCTGTTTTTT,CAISEPDRAPGELFF
TRBJ2-1,TRBV20-1,14,-,-,TGCAGTGCTAGAACCCTTACTAGAAACAATGAGCAGTTCTTC,CSARTLTRNNEQFF
TRBJ2-3,TRBV20-1,15,TRBD2,few,TGCAGTGCCGACGCCGGGGGGGGTGTTACAGATACGCAGTATTTT,CSADAGGGVTDTQYF
TRBJ2-1,TRBV12-3/TRBV12-4,14,-,-,TGTGCCAGCCGCGGTGGGAGCTCCTACAATGAGCAGTTCTTC,CASRGGSSYNEQFF
TRBJ2-7,TRBV20-1,12,TRBD1,-,TGCAGTGCTAGGGACAGGGGCTACGAGCAGTACTTC,CSARDRGYEQYF
TRBJ2-7,TRBV6-6,13,-,-,TGTGCCAGCAGTTACCCGAGGTCCTACGAGCAGTACTTC,CASSYPRSYEQYF
TRBJ2-3,TRBV4-1,13,-,-,TGCGCCAGCAGCCAAGCGACAGCTTGGGGGCAGTATTTT,CASSQATAWGQYF
TRBJ2-1,TRBV6-5,14,-,many,TGTGCCAGCAGTTACTCAATGCGGAACAATGAGCAGTTCTTC,CASSYSMRNNEQFF
TRBJ2-3,TRBV9,15,-,few,TGTGCCAGCAGCCCTGAGGGTCCAGCCACAGATACGCAGTATTTT,CASSPEGPATDTQYF
TRBJ1-1,TRBV5-1,13,-,few,TGCGCCAGCAGCTCGGACTTACCCACTGAAGCTTTCTTT,CASSSDLPTEAFF
TRBJ2-7,TRBV20-1,15,TRBD2,few,TGCAGTGCTAGAGCTGCGGAGGGAGGGGCCTACGAGCAGTACTTC,CSARAAEGGAYEQYF
TRBJ2-4,TRBV4-3,17,TRBD1,few,TGCGCCAGCAGCCTCCTAGGGACAGGGGTTTCCAAAAACATTCAGTACTTC,CASSLLGTGVSKNIQYF
TRBJ1-5,TRBV6-2/TRBV6-3,18,TRBD1,-,TGTGCCAGCAGTTACTCGTCGGGGCAGGGGGAAAGCAAACAGCCCCAGCATTTT,CASSYSSGQGESKQPQHF
TRBJ1-1,TRBV5-1,14,-,-,TGCGCCAGCAGCCCGCGGCGGTGGGACACTGAAGCTTTCTTT,CASSPRRWDTEAFF
TRBJ2-2,TRBV12-3/TRBV12-4,14,TRBD1,few,TGTGCCAGCACCAGGACAGGGGTCACCGGGGAGCTGTTTTTT,CASTRTGVTGELFF
TRBJ2-2,TRBV6-2/TRBV6-3,16,-,-,TGTGCCAGCAGGAGACTGGGGGCGCCGGGCACCGGGGAGCTGTTTTTT,CASRRLGAPGTGELFF
TRBJ2-3,TRBV6-1,14,-,-,TGTGCCAGCAGTGAACCCGGCGACACAGATACGCAGTATTTT,CASSEPGDTDTQYF
TRBJ2-2,TRBV4-3,19,-,few,TGCGCCAGCAGCCAAGAAACCCCACCTGGAGGGAAGATAACCGGGGAGCTGTTTTTT,CASSQETPPGGKITGELFF
TRBJ2-3,TRBV7-2,15,-,-,TGTGCCAGCTCCGTCCAGCGGATTAGCACAGATACGCAGTATTTT,CASSVQRISTDTQYF
TRBJ2-1,TRBV6-2/TRBV6-3,21,TRBD2,-,TGTGCCAGCAGTTACGGGTTGGGGCAGCGCTGGACCGGGACTAGCTTCAATGAGCAGTTCTTC,CASSYGLGQRWTGTSFNEQFF
TRBJ1-5,TRBV6-1,16,-,many,TGTGCCAGCAGTGAAGCGGGGGCCGCGGCGGGTCAGCCCCAGCATTTT,CASSEAGAAAGQPQHF
TRBJ1-1,TRBV5-5,15,-,-,TGTGCCAGCAGCTTCGTTGGGCGCGGACTCCCTGAAGCTTTCTTT,CASSFVGRGLPEAFF
TRBJ2-1,TRBV5-1,14,-,many,TGCGCCAGCAGCTTGTGGGACATAGCCAATGAGCAGTTCTTC,CASSLWDIANEQFF
TRBJ2-7,TRBV4-3,14,-,-,TGCGCCAGCAGCCCCTTGACAGGTACCTACGAGCAGTACTTC,CASSPLTGTYEQYF
TRBJ2-7,TRBV5-1,17,TRBD1,few,TGCGCCAGCAGCCCCGATCCCAGGACAGGCTACACCTACGAGCAGTACTTC,CASSPDPRTGYTYEQYF
TRBJ2-2,TRBV20-1,17,TRBD2,many,TGCAGTGCTAGAGCGGGACTAGCGGGGCCCTACACCGGGGAGCTGTTTTTT,CSARAGLAGPYTGELFF
TRBJ1-5,TRBV5-5,16,TRBD1,-,TGTGCCAGCAGCTTGGCCGGGACAGGGGTCAATCAGCCCCAGCATTTT,CASSLAGTGVNQPQHF
TRBJ2-7,TRBV19,13,TRBD1,many,TGTGCCAGTACTGCGACAGGGGGCTACGAGCAGTACTTC,CASTATGGYEQYF
TRBJ2-5,TRBV2,14,-,-,TGTGCCAGCGGTGAAGTGGGGCTGGGAGAGACCCAGTACTTC,CASGEVGLGETQYF
TRBJ2-3,TRBV27,17,-,-,TGTGCCAGCAGTTCTCCAGGGGGCGGGGGATACACAGATACGCAGTATTTT,CASSSPGGGGYTDTQYF
TRBJ2-6,TRBV2,17,TRBD1,few,TGTGCCAGCAGGCAGACAGGGATTTTATCTGGGGCCAACGTCCTGACTTTC,CASRQTGILSGANVLTF
TRBJ1-1,TRBV4-3,15,-,-,TGCGCCAGCAGCCAAATTGGACTGATGAACACTGAAGCTTTCTTT,CASSQIGLMNTEAFF
TRBJ2-4,TRBV6-2/TRBV6-3,16,-,few,TGTGCCAGCAGCATCGCCGGCAATCCGGCCAAAAACATTCAGTACTTC,CASSIAGNPAKNIQYF
TRBJ2-1,TRBV7-3,15,TRBD2,few,TGTGCCAGCAGCTCCGGGGGACTACCTTACAATGAGCAGTTCTTC,CASSSGGLPYNEQFF
TRBJ2-3,TRBV6-1,15,-,few,TGTGCCAGCAGCAACCGGGCCAAGTCCTCAAATACGCAGTATTTT,CASSNRAKSSNTQYF
TRBJ2-2,TRBV7-2,15,TRBD2,many,TGTGCCAGCAGGTTACTAGCGGGGGACACCGGGGAGCTGTTTTTT,CASRLLAGDTGELFF
TRBJ2-4,TRBV18,15,-,-,TGTGCCAGCTCGCGACCGGGGTTAGCCAAAAACATTCAGTACTTC,CASSRPGLAKNIQYF
TRBJ2-2,TRBV24-1,16,TRBD1,few,TGTGCCACCAGTGACCCAGACAGGGGACGGACACGGGAGCTGTTTTTT,CATSDPDRGRTRELFF
TRBJ2-7,TRBV12-3/TRBV12-4,14,TRBD1,many,TGTGCCAGCAGGGGGGACAGGGGCTTGTACGAGCAGTACTTC,CASRGDRGLYEQYF
TRBJ2-5,TRBV4-3,15,TRBD2,-,TGCGCCAGCGGGCCGGGACTAGCGGGGTTCGAGACCCAGTACTTC,CASGPGLAGFETQYF
TRBJ2-5,TRBV5-1,11,-,few,TGCGCCAGCAGCACCCAAGAGACCCAGTACTTC,CASSTQETQYF
TRBJ2-7,TRBV4-1,17,TRBD1,-,TGCGCCAGCAGCCAAATCCCCGGACAGGTATCCTCCTACGAGCAGTACTTC,CASSQIPGQVSSYEQYF
TRBJ2-2,TRBV12-3/TRBV12-4,11,-,-,TGTGCCAGCACCATTGCTGGGGAGCTGTTTTTT,CASTIAGELFF
TRBJ1-1,TRBV29-1,15,TRBD1,many,TGCAGCGTTGACGGAGTACAGGGGAAGAACACTGAAGCTTTCTTT,CSVDGVQGKNTEAFF
TRBJ1-5,TRBV7-2,15,-,-,TGTGCCAGCAGCTCGGGGGTGAATAGCAATCAGCCCCAGCATTTT,CASSSGVNSNQPQHF
TRBJ2-2,TRBV11-2,16,TRBD1,-,TGTGCCAGCAGCTGGAGGGACAGGTCGAACACCGGGGAGCTGTTTTTT,CASSWRDRSNTGELFF
TRBJ2-1,TRBV7-3,16,TRBD1,-,TGTGCCAGCAGCTTAAGCCCGACAGGGGGTTACAATGAGCAGTTCTTC,CASSLSPTGGYNEQFF